This TCR beta chain appears in the sequencing data of a study of PD-L1 blockade in urothelial cancer (dated by TCRdb to about 2017). Describing the broader study: Every patient began therapy around 2014 and was given atezolizumab 1,200 mg intravenously every 3 weeks. Durable clinical benefit was defined as progression-free survival longer than 6 months, and TCR features were also tested against progression-free and overall survival. Whole exome sequencing and RNA sequencing of pretreatment tumors were performed alongside TCR sequencing in the same patients. Blood samples gave median yields of about 150,000 T cells and 80,000 or so unique TCRs, along with a median clonality of about 0.084. Blood samples were analyzed 3 weeks after the start of treatment (second dose) and 6 weeks after the start of treatment. An exploratory multi-omic analysis was conducted of the somatic, immune and clinical correlates of response to PD-L1 blockade with atezolizumab in urothelial cancer. About 85% of the roughly 29 patients were males with bladder-origin urothelial cancer, and about 65% of the roughly 30 reported a prior smoking history. Some 30 patients had pretreatment blood TCR-seq, some 25 had at least one posttreatment blood collection, and some 25 had tumor TCR-seq. Durable clinical benefit was achieved by nine patients but not by the remaining 20. Pretreatment tumor samples, along with matched peripheral blood collected serially before and after atezolizumab treatment, underwent TCR sequencing. Patients had an ECOG performance status of 0 or 1 and had received between 0 and 3 prior chemotherapy regimens.

To estimate absolute template abundance from read counts, synthetic TCR analog templates were spiked into each PCR. TCRbeta CDR3 regions were amplified from genomic DNA with bias-controlled V and J gene primers using the immunoSEQ assay. Sequencing of rearranged TCRbeta segments was performed at approximately 20X coverage. On the authors' methods: Sequencing errors were corrected by clustering, and CDR3s were annotated against IMGT so that V, D and J genes could be assigned. Out-of-frame and stop-codon sequences were excluded, and only productive TCRbeta rearrangements were used in downstream analyses. Clonality was calculated as one minus the Shannon entropy normalized by the log of the number of unique productive sequences. Clones differing between time points or between blood and tumor were identified using Fisher's exact test with Benjamini-Hochberg correction, with an adjusted p below 0.01 applied as the threshold. Entries here come from immuneACCESS through TCRdb and include only in-frame sequences with V and J called. Some clones fail to appear in such tables; in the studies checked, an unresolved V gene covers under half of the shortfall, and the cause of the remainder is unknown. The V and J calls and clone size come from that table; D and trimming were worked out from the DNA. This sample gives fewer than 80,000 clones in total; 81% of them show up just once. The ten largest clones represent roughly 3.2% of the sample.

A word on this clone: Its cognate antigen has yet to be identified. No base-level quality is on record; no much larger clone is a single base apart.

The germline V gene gives CDR1 as SGHRS and CDR2 as YFSETQ. Trimming at the junction amounts to 0 bases on V and 3 bases on J, and the germline ends lie 8 bases apart. The cysteine opens and the phenylalanine closes a CDR3 of 14 amino acids. Of all the DNA, just the CDR3 is kept, 42 bases in frame from base 1. Summary of the overall study and its limitations: Greater expansion of tumor-associated TCR clones in peripheral blood 3 weeks after the start of treatment was observed in patients with durable benefit (n ≈ 24, p = 0.022). Small sample size (n ≈ 30) and many exploratory analyses mean the results are intended to be hypothesis-generating. Improved progression-free and overall survival was found to be associated with pretreatment peripheral blood TCR clonality below the median.

The time point label here, explained by the study, means: pretreatment peripheral blood. A total of 25 to 35 patients with locally advanced or metastatic urothelial carcinoma, treated at Memorial Sloan Kettering on a trial protocol, made up the cohort. Peripheral blood mononuclear cells were collected pretreatment and during treatment, at between 1 and 8 total time points per patient. The Qiagen DNeasy Blood extraction kit was used to purify genomic DNA from total PBMCs and tumor samples. PBMCs were collected pretreatment and during treatment and were isolated and stored as previously described. This receptor was identified in a man between 65 and 85 years old with urothelial cancer. The rearranged chain carries TRBV5-1 and TRBJ2-3; the D gene identity is not certain. This sample comprised PBMCs, obtained around atezolizumab (anti-PD-L1) treatment. The CDR3 loop reads CASSLGWSTDTQYF. Read as DNA, the sequence is TGCGCCAGCAGCTTGGGGTGGAGTACAGATACGCAGTATTTT.